The rows below give T cell receptor beta chains drawn from one sample of a study of shared clonotypes between healthy human individuals. Repertoires were generated with immunoSEQ multiplex PCR, while TCRdb's copy carries only in-frame clones and drops some. The data show about 460,000 clones, around 77% seen once. The source material was PBMCs. These receptors came from a woman aged 40 to 50 in good health. Some clones in this sample may be carry-over from other donors' samples. Each CDR3 is given with its conserved first and last residue. A D gene is named only where the DNA matches it firmly. A row's size may be missing; if present it is once, few, many or a size class.

clone size: .
V gene: TRBV5-1
D gene: .
J gene: TRBJ1-2
CDR3 DNA: TGCGCCAGCAGCCCTCAGGGGAGGGTGTATGGCTACACCTTC
CDR3 protein: CASSPQGRVYGYTF

clone size: many
V gene: TRBV5-4
D gene: TRBD2
J gene: TRBJ2-1
CDR3 DNA: TGTGCCAGCAGCTCGACCGGGAGGCGGAATGAGCAGTTCTTC
CDR3 protein: CASSSTGRRNEQFF

clone size: .
V gene: TRBV10-1
D gene: TRBD2
J gene: TRBJ2-1
CDR3 DNA: TGCGCCAGCAGTGAGCGCCGTCTAGCGGCCTCCTACAATGAGCAGTTCTTC
CDR3 protein: CASSERRLAASYNEQFF

clone size: .
V gene: TRBV27
D gene: .
J gene: TRBJ2-2
CDR3 DNA: TGTGCCAGCAGTCGTGGGGTAGGGCGCTTTACCGGGGAGCTGTTTTTT
CDR3 protein: CASSRGVGRFTGELFF

clone size: .
V gene: TRBV2
D gene: TRBD2
J gene: TRBJ2-1
CDR3 DNA: TGTGCCAGCACCCTAGGGAGGGCGGGATTTCAGTTCTTC
CDR3 protein: CASTLGRAGFQFF

clone size: .
V gene: TRBV19
D gene: .
J gene: TRBJ2-7
CDR3 DNA: TGTGCCAGTAGCCACCTCGGGGAGTACGAGCAGTACTTC
CDR3 protein: CASSHLGEYEQYF

clone size: .
V gene: TRBV6-5
D gene: .
J gene: TRBJ2-3
CDR3 DNA: TGTGCCAGCAGCCGCTGGGGCACAGATACGCAGTATTTT
CDR3 protein: CASSRWGTDTQYF

clone size: .
V gene: TRBV7-2
D gene: .
J gene: TRBJ2-3
CDR3 DNA: TGTGCCAGCAGCTTTCCGATAGGCGGGGCATACACAGATACGCAGTATTTT
CDR3 protein: CASSFPIGGAYTDTQYF

clone size: .
V gene: TRBV2
D gene: .
J gene: TRBJ1-5
CDR3 DNA: TGTGCCAGCAGAGGGTATAGCAATCAGCCCCAGCATTTT
CDR3 protein: CASRGYSNQPQHF

clone size: .
V gene: TRBV7-2
D gene: TRBD2
J gene: TRBJ2-7
CDR3 DNA: TGTGCCAGCAGCTCCAGCGGGGGTCCCTACGAGCAGTACTTC
CDR3 protein: CASSSSGGPYEQYF

clone size: .
V gene: TRBV19
D gene: .
J gene: TRBJ2-5
CDR3 DNA: TGTGCCAGTAGTCAACAGGTGGGTTTCCAAGAGACCCAGTACTTC
CDR3 protein: CASSQQVGFQETQYF

clone size: .
V gene: TRBV10-3
D gene: .
J gene: TRBJ1-1
CDR3 DNA: TGTGCCATCAGTGAAGAGGGCCCCAGCGGCACTGAAGCTTTCTTT
CDR3 protein: CAISEEGPSGTEAFF

clone size: .
V gene: TRBV7-9
D gene: .
J gene: TRBJ2-1
CDR3 DNA: TGTGCCAGCAGCTTAGCGGACGCGGTTGAGCAGTTCTTC
CDR3 protein: CASSLADAVEQFF

clone size: few
V gene: TRBV6-6
D gene: .
J gene: TRBJ2-2
CDR3 DNA: TGTGCCAGCAGTTACTCGACGGTGAACACCGGGGAGCTGTTTTTT
CDR3 protein: CASSYSTVNTGELFF

clone size: .
V gene: TRBV7-2
D gene: .
J gene: TRBJ2-7
CDR3 DNA: TGTGCCAGCAGCTTAAGGGAGGGGGCCTACGAGCAGTACTTC
CDR3 protein: CASSLREGAYEQYF

clone size: few
V gene: TRBV19
D gene: .
J gene: TRBJ2-2
CDR3 DNA: TGTGCCAGTAGGTACGGCTGGGACACCGGGGAGCTGTTTTTT
CDR3 protein: CASRYGWDTGELFF

clone size: .
V gene: TRBV18
D gene: .
J gene: TRBJ2-7
CDR3 DNA: TGTGCCAGCTCAGGGTTAACCTACGAGCAGTACTTC
CDR3 protein: CASSGLTYEQYF

clone size: .
V gene: TRBV28
D gene: TRBD1
J gene: TRBJ2-1
CDR3 DNA: TGTGCCAGCAGTTACTGGGACAGCAACAATGAGCAGTTCTTC
CDR3 protein: CASSYWDSNNEQFF

clone size: .
V gene: TRBV28
D gene: .
J gene: TRBJ1-1
CDR3 DNA: TGTGCCAGCAGATTCAGGGAAACTGAAGCTTTCTTT
CDR3 protein: CASRFRETEAFF

clone size: .
V gene: TRBV5-4
D gene: .
J gene: TRBJ2-7
CDR3 DNA: TGTGCCAGCAGCTTGGGAGGGGTAATCTACGAGCAGTACTTC
CDR3 protein: CASSLGGVIYEQYF